Here is one TCR beta chain with its context. Profiled with immunoSEQ multiplex PCR; TCRdb holds only in-frame clones, not every one. The sample consists of roughly 140,000 clones, roughly nine tenths of them appearing once. These data are taken from a study of control samples from healthy donors and cancer patients. The V gene's germline CDR1 is LNHDA and CDR2 SQIVND (reference sequence). V lost 5 bases, J lost 4 bases, and 6 bases stayed unmatched. CDR3 length: 16 residues. What was sequenced was blood. The chain employs TRBV19 and TRBJ2-2; TRBD1 matches 11 bases. The clonotype comes from a man younger than 40 in good health. The CDR3 loop reads CASSSLGQGATGELFF. CDR3 DNA sequence: TGTGCCAGTAGTTCTCTAGGACAGGGGGCCACCGGGGAGCTGTTTTTT.